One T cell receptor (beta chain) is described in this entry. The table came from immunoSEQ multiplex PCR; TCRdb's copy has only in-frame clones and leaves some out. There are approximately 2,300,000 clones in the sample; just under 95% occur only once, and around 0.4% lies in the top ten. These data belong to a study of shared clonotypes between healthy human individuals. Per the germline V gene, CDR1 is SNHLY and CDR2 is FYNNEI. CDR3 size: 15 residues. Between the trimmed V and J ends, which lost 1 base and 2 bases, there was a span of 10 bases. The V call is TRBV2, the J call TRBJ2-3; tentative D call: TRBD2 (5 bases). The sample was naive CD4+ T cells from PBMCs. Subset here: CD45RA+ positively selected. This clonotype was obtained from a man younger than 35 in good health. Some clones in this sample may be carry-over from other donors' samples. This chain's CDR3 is CASSEGLAITDTQYF. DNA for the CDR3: TGTGCCAGCAGTGAAGGGCTAGCAATCACAGATACGCAGTATTTT. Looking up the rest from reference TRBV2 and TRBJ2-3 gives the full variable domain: EPEVTQTPSHQVTQMGQEVILRCVPISNHLYFYWYRQILGQKVEFLVSFYNNEISEKSEIFDDQFSVERPDGSNFTLKIRSTKLEDSAMYFCASSEGLAITDTQYFGPGTRLTVL.